Only a few counts were recorded for the clone carrying this T cell receptor beta chain. This entry belongs to a study of response to subunit inactivated influenza vaccine. TCRdb re-called the RT-PCR reads through MiXCR, storing one row per CDR3 protein. Here the sample spans fewer than 650,000 distinct CDR3 sequences, under 15% being singletons. This sequence was found in a man over 45 who received an inactivated influenza vaccine. The material was PBMCs from blood, obtained 45 days after vaccination.

DNA of the CDR3: TGCGCCAGCAGCGCCGAGTCCCAGGGTGTCACTGAAGCTTTCTTT. Translating gives CASSAESQGVTEAFF. The chain couples TRBV5-1 to TRBJ1-1; D possibly corresponds to TRBD1 (5 bases). This CDR3 has 15 residues. The germline V gene has CDR1 SGHRS and CDR2 YFSETQ. V was shortened by 4 bases and J by 4 bases, with 17 bases between the two germline ends.